Below, one T cell receptor (beta chain) is given with its context. Its cognate antigen is unknown. PCR involved 60 Vbeta and 13 Jbeta primers. Generated by immunoSEQ multiplex PCR, the TCRdb table keeps only in-frame clones and is missing some. Of about 160,000 clones in the sample, roughly 87% were seen once. The entry originates in a study of cytomegalovirus exposure and HLA in healthy donors. Study-level background: A previous analysis identified approximately 120 million unique TCR beta sequences derived from around 180 million T cells. General observations from the study: V- and J-gene trimming in TCR beta was tied to a missense DCLRE1C variant by an analysis performed later. Researchers left out some V segments, among them TRBV6-2 and TRBV6-3, as indistinguishable.

V lost 6 bases, J lost 0 bases, and 11 bases lay in between. Germline loops: CDR1 SGHTA, CDR2 FQGNSA. The CDR3 runs 14 residues. Sequencing was carried out using PBMCs. The V and J genes are TRBV7-2 and TRBJ1-1, with a weak D call TRBD1 (6 bases). The sequence derives from a woman aged 25 to 39 in good health and CMV-seronegative. CDR3: CASRYRALNTEAFF. For the CDR3, the DNA is TGTGCCAGCAGGTACAGGGCCCTGAACACTGAAGCTTTCTTT.